The 3 T cell receptor beta chains reported below all come from one sample, sequenced in a study of blood T cell repertoires in COVID-19. The assay was immunoSEQ multiplex PCR, and TCRdb's table has in-frame clones only and misses some. Here the sample spans a few hundred thousand clones, 88% being singletons. The sequenced sample consisted of peripheral blood. Source of these receptors: a woman between 50 and 59 years old with COVID-19, enrolled during active disease.

In its sample, this clone was seen once. This rearrangement joins TRBV27 to TRBJ2-2; TRBD1 aligns across 9 bases. The CDR3 extends over 15 amino acids. The germline V gene encodes CDR1 MNHEY and CDR2 SMNVEV (reference sequence). V shed 4 bases and J 1 base; nucleotides not matched to a gene: 1. CDR3 nucleotides: TGTGCCAGCAGTTCGGGACAGGGGAACACCGGGGAGCTGTTTTTT. The encoded protein is CASSSGQGNTGELFF.

Only one count was recorded for this clone. This sequence joins TRBV4-2 and TRBJ2-7; D ambiguous. Trimming pared 0 bases from V and 1 base from J, leaving 10 bases between. This CDR3 has 15 amino acids. Germline CDR1 and CDR2: LGHNA and YNFKEQ. The CDR3 region has the DNA TGTGCCAGCAGCCAAGATCTCTACAGATCCTACGAGCAGTACTTC. It yields the protein CASSQDLYRSYEQYF.

This rearrangement joins TRBV6-4 to TRBJ1-5, with a weak D call TRBD1 (5 bases). Germline loops: CDR1 MRHNA, CDR2 SNTAGT. The CDR3 contains 13 residues. The V and J ends lost 4 bases and 4 bases respectively, with 8 bases between them. CDR3 in DNA: TGTGCCAGCAGTGGACAGCAAAATCAGCCCCAGCATTTT. This gives the protein CASSGQQNQPQHF.